This is a list of T cell receptor beta chains from one sample in a study of spatial heterogeneity in lung cancer. MiXCR, run by TCRdb on the 5' RACE reads, gives a single entry per CDR3 protein. Counted here are 7,200 or so distinct CDR3 sequences, approximately 12% occurring once; the ten biggest clones make up 20% to 25%. Sample: lung tumor tissue, taken at surgery. The receptors were sampled from a male donor with early-stage non-small cell lung cancer. Each CDR3 is given with its conserved first and last residue. A D gene is named only where the DNA matches it firmly. For some rows the clone size is stated as once, few or many, or as a class when expanded; others skip it.

j_call	clone_size	v_call	d_call	cdr3_nt	cdr3_aa
TRBJ1-5	many	TRBV27	.	TGTGCCAGCAGTTTAGGTCCCTTTGGCAATCAGCCCCAGCATTTT	CASSLGPFGNQPQHF
TRBJ1-1	medium-sized	TRBV6-7	TRBD1	TGTGCCAGCAGACCACGAATCCCGCAGGGGGCCGGCACTGAAGCTTTCTTT	CASRPRIPQGAGTEAFF
TRBJ1-2	many	TRBV28	.	TGTGCCCTGGAAGGAGATTATGGCTACACCTTC	CALEGDYGYTF
TRBJ2-7	many	TRBV14	.	TGTGCCAGCAGCCAAGTGCGAGGGAGCGAGCAGTACTTC	CASSQVRGSEQYF
TRBJ1-2	.	TRBV20-1	TRBD1	TGCAGTGCTAGGGGACAGTCGGGGGATGGCTACACCTTC	CSARGQSGDGYTF
TRBJ2-1	many	TRBV7-9	TRBD2	TGTGCCAGCAGCTTAGGCGGCGGGAGGGCCCTGGTTGAGCAGTTCTTC	CASSLGGGRALVEQFF
TRBJ2-1	medium-sized	TRBV15	TRBD2	TGTGCCACCAGCAGAGCCCTACTCCAGACAGGGACTAGCGGGAGAGAGGGGAACAATGAGCAGTTCTTC	CATSRALLQTGTSGREGNNEQFF
TRBJ2-3	.	TRBV9	.	TGTGCCAGCAGCGCGACAGGCTACAGCACAGATACGCAGTATTTT	CASSATGYSTDTQYF
TRBJ2-2	many	TRBV20-1	.	TGCAGTGCTAGCGGGGTTAACACCGGGGAGCTGTTTTTT	CSASGVNTGELFF
TRBJ2-1	many	TRBV24-1	TRBD2	TGTGCCACCAGTGATGGGAGGGCAGGACACTACAATGAGCAGTTCTTC	CATSDGRAGHYNEQFF
TRBJ1-3	medium-sized	TRBV2	.	TGTGCCAGCAAATTAGGTGACTCTGGAAACACCATATATTTT	CASKLGDSGNTIYF
TRBJ2-3	medium-sized	TRBV21-1	.	TGTGCCAGCAGCAAACAGGTGTTAACAGAAGATACGCAGTATTTT	CASSKQVLTEDTQYF
TRBJ2-7	many	TRBV7-9	TRBD2	TGTGCCAGCAGCTTACCAGCGGGAGGGCCCCACGAGCAGTACTTC	CASSLPAGGPHEQYF
TRBJ1-2	.	TRBV9	.	TGTGCCAGCGGGGCAGGATCATACACCTTC	CASGAGSYTF
TRBJ2-3	medium-sized	TRBV6-2/TRBV6-3	.	TGTGCCAGCAGTCACCAGGACGGGGGTTGGACAGATACGCAGTATTTT	CASSHQDGGWTDTQYF
TRBJ1-1	once	TRBV13	TRBD1	TGTGCCAGCAGCTCCCCCGTGGGACAGGGGGCGTTCTGGAACACTGAAGCTTTCTTT	CASSSPVGQGAFWNTEAFF
TRBJ2-5	many	TRBV30	TRBD2	TGTGCCTGGTGCCGGGGGGTCGGAGGGACCCAGTACTTC	CAWCRGVGGTQYF
TRBJ2-1	.	TRBV27	TRBD2	TGTGCCAGCAGTTTATCGTCTAGCGGGAGGGCCCTTACCTTCTACAATGAGCAGTTCTTC	CASSLSSSGRALTFYNEQFF
TRBJ1-1	few	TRBV29-1	.	TGCAGCGCCCGGACCGACAGCACGAACACTGAAGCTTTCTTT	CSARTDSTNTEAFF
TRBJ2-1	.	TRBV20-1	TRBD2	TGCAGTGCGATAGCGGGAGGAAACAATGAGCAGTTCTTC	CSAIAGGNNEQFF